This entry is about one T cell receptor beta chain. This clone has a handful of counts. What this receptor recognizes is not known. Base qualities are not provided; no much larger clone lies one nucleotide away. There are 15 amino acids in the CDR3, from cysteine to phenylalanine inclusive. The entry retains the CDR3 DNA only, 45 bases that are in frame from base 1. The germline V gene sets CDR1 to LGHNA and CDR2 to YNFKEQ. At the junction V is shortened by 1 base and J by 8 bases, with 14 bases in between. This record belongs to a study of cytomegalovirus exposure and HLA in healthy donors (TCRdb year 2017). Context from the whole study: An earlier analysis of some 600 of the donors reported approximately 260 Gb of sequence data and 117 million unique TCR beta sequences obtained from about 179 million T cells. All discovery cohort repertoires had been generated on a single sequencing platform. To predict cytomegalovirus infection status, the study combined high-throughput TCR immunosequencing, statistical association of individual TCRs with disease status, and machine learning. Besides the first cohort of more than 650 subjects, a separate validation cohort made up of 120 or so different subjects was used. An early release that covered more than 550 HLA-typed donors contained around 300 gigabases of sequencing data and 75 million to 100 million unique TCR sequences. In an earlier analysis of about 590 of the donors, high-throughput TCR beta sequencing was used to judge whether each TCR beta V gene segment behaved as functional or pseudogenic. The study profiled the T cell repertoires of hundreds of subjects by immunosequencing and related them to cytomegalovirus serostatus. Across 398 genotyped donors of the cohort, an average of approximately 220,000 unique TCR beta nucleotide sequences per donor were sequenced, and roughly a sixth of those sequences were non-productive. The later analysis used no new phenotypic data to find candidate immune exposures, relying instead on TCR beta sequences and their occurrence across donors. Class I and class II HLA loci were covered by the typing at four-digit resolution. Donor age, sex, ethnicity and CMV serostatus were compiled together with the repertoire data. To study patterns of TCR occurrence, a later analysis re-analyzed previously published TCR beta repertoires from 650 to 750 donors and added high-resolution HLA genotyping. Of the roughly 420 genotyped donors, less than 85% were placed in the genetic ancestry cluster associated with self-reported Caucasian donors. The number of typed donors differed by locus: about 629-640 for A, B, C, DRB1 and DQB1; some 500 for DQA1; 606 for DPA1; and about 470 for DPB1. The study aimed to test whether cataloging public T cell receptors could reveal signatures of past pathogen exposure. Roughly five DR-DQ haplotypes were handled as single units for association and clustering, since linkage in the cohort was strong. In a later genetic analysis, genome-wide SNP genotypes for about 65% of the 666 donors were used, and that subset was treated as a discovery cohort. Paper-wide results and their limitations: At a false discovery rate of 0.05, a later analysis linked under 20,000 TCR beta sequences to specific HLA alleles. According to a later analysis, TCR association rates differed among HLA loci, with DRB1 alleles showing the most associated TCRs and HLA-C alleles showing the fewest. The earlier analysis of approximately 560 of the donors excluded seventeen rarely observed V segments, including chromosome 9 orphons, because counts were too low. Linkage disequilibrium might explain the correlated functional status among segregating V segments, but an unknown experimental factor could not be excluded. Because the 87-base-pair reads could not distinguish some IMGT-functional V segments, including TRBV6-2 and TRBV6-3, those segments were excluded. Most CMV-associated TCR beta chains appeared to be HLA-restricted in a later analysis, and the HLA associations seemed to be driven largely by CMV exposure. The classifier was reported to diagnose cytomegalovirus status with high specificity and sensitivity in both the original and validation cohorts. In an earlier analysis of approximately 590 of the donors, most TCR beta V segments appeared in productive rearrangements about 87% or about 30% of the time, broadly matching IMGT annotations. A later analysis found that HLA-associated TCR beta chains were more clonally expanded and had lower generation probabilities than equally common non-associated chains. The presence/absence analyses assumed that sequencing depth was roughly uniform across donors, and that assumption may not be true. When HLA alleles, especially DR and DQ, strongly co-occurred, TCR associations were difficult to assign to individual alleles. The sequencing pipeline was judged likely to have produced a cluster of highly shared sequence variants as a technical artifact. For the cohort, immune exposure information was limited to CMV serostatus. In a later genetic analysis, a missense DCLRE1C variant was associated with V-gene and J-gene trimming of TCR beta chains, and the association was replicated in an independent cohort. A further reported finding was that TCR beta sequences accurately predicted the HLA-A and HLA-B alleles for most subjects in the first cohort. A total of 164 TCR beta chains were listed by the study as associated with cytomegalovirus. Because HLA typing was unavailable for some donors at each locus, only the typed subset was used in association tests. In a later genetic analysis, fewer N-insertions in productive TCRs were reported among donors in an Asian-associated ancestry cluster than the 666-donor mean. In vitro tests confirmed that a few of the cytomegalovirus-associated TCR beta chains recognize cytomegalovirus antigens. While some public TCRs were present in many individuals, most TCR sequences turned up only very rarely across donors. Several of the top co-occurrence clusters appeared to be linked to parvovirus B19, influenza, CMV and Epstein-Barr virus, according to a later analysis. The authors suggested that the approach could potentially be extended to other disease states and immunological phenotypes. The cohort was sequenced for TCR beta chains only, and without alpha or paired-chain data the features that could be detected were limited.

Library construction relied on the immunoSEQ multiplex PCR assay. For the multiplex PCR, a mixture combining 60 forward primers for TCR Vbeta segments and 13 reverse primers for TCR Jbeta segments was used. The CDR3 region of rearranged TCR beta genes was amplified from genomic DNA with a multiplex PCR assay. On the Illumina HiSeq System, the amplified TCR beta libraries were sequenced as 87-base-pair reads. The authors' pipeline ran thus. A later analysis counted approximately 76 million unique TCR beta chains across the 650 to 800 repertoires, and approximately 11 million of these chains were shared by at least two donors. A nearest-neighbor algorithm error-corrected the raw reads and collapsed the reads into unique sequences, merging closely related sequences to remove PCR and sequencing errors. CDR3 sequences were aligned to IMGT reference sequences to assign V, D and J gene segments. For a sequence to be retained, a match of at least six nucleotides was required to both a V gene segment and a J gene segment. Rearrangements were classified as productive when the CDR3 lacked stop codons and remained in frame with V and J, and all other rearrangements were classified as non-productive. Following IMGT convention, CDR3 was defined as the stretch from the second conserved V-encoded cysteine to the conserved J-encoded phenylalanine. The earlier analysis of approximately 590 of the donors excluded any sequence lacking an unambiguous match to a single V gene segment. In an earlier analysis of approximately 560 of the donors, a V segment was called functional when productive rearrangements were above 56.7%, and segregating when the standard deviation between donors exceeded 5%. A statistical classification framework was built for diagnosing cytomegalovirus status from the catalog of TCR beta chain sequences. V and J gene assignment, in a later analysis, came from comparing TCR nucleotide sequences with IMGT/GENE-DB human TR gene sequences. A later analysis assigned CDR3 sequences and most-parsimonious VDJ recombination scenarios with the TCRdist pipeline. A later analysis defined each TCR beta chain by its CDR3 amino acid sequence plus V-gene family, and excluded reads lacking a unique V-gene family. In a later analysis, 550 to 650 highly shared, low-generation-probability nucleotide sequences were removed to address suspected cross-contamination and a sequencing artifact. In a later analysis, a clonal expansion index was calculated for each public chain from normalized within-repertoire ranks of inferred template counts. In a later analysis, generation probabilities were computed using a VDJ recombination model fitted to out-of-frame rearrangements, and the results were checked against IGoR. In a later analysis, hypergeometric tests were used to score TCR-TCR, TCR-HLA and TCR-CMV co-occurrence, with a repertoire-size bias correction applied to TCR pairs. A later analysis estimated false discovery rates by permuting HLA or CMV assignments 20 times. In a later analysis, co-occurring TCRs were grouped with DBSCAN, and TCRdist sequence similarity was added when clustering was performed within HLA-allele-positive subsets. Co-occurrence clustering excluded repertoires with fewer than 30,000 or more than 120,000 public chains, plus five with anomalous nucleotide sharing. In TCRdb, the immuneACCESS table is reduced to in-frame sequences with V and J assigned. These tables do not hold every clone; where another copy was compared, an unresolved V gene accounts for under half, and the others remain unexplained. V and J calls plus clone size are reproduced from that table; the DNA served to infer D and trimming. For this sample there are about 120,000 clones; around 79% appear just once. The ten largest clones take up more than 1.4% of the sample.

The cohort comprised some 700 healthy bone marrow donors. At the time of sampling, all cohort members were nominally healthy, though unrecorded immune exposures were likely present. The donor tested CMV seronegative, placing the donor among the roughly 340 seronegative members of the cohort. A peripheral blood sample was collected from each donor, and TCR beta sequencing was performed on peripheral blood mononuclear cells. Genomic DNA was extracted from the blood cell samples with the Qiagen DNeasy Blood Extraction Kit. The chain joins TRBV4-2 to TRBJ1-4, with the identity of the D gene unclear. The sequence came from a woman younger than 35 in good health and CMV-seronegative. The sample consisted of PBMCs. The nucleotide sequence is given as TGTGCCAGCAGCCAAGTTGGGGAGGGAGGAGAAAAACTGTTTTTT. Its amino acids are CASSQVGEGGEKLFF.